Presented here are 28 T cell receptor beta chains from one specimen sequenced in a study of Ad26.COV2.S vaccination and SARS-CoV-2 variants. Treatment in this sample: around 19 received Ad26.COV2.S at low or high dose, single or two shots; 5 received placebo; per-sample allocation not given. The samples were gathered on day 63 after the first injection of vaccine or placebo. The method was immunoSEQ multiplex PCR; TCRdb's version includes in-frame clones alone and lacks a portion of them. The profile shows roughly 240,000 clones, approximately 87% of them singletons. The sample consisted of peripheral blood, taken in a trial of Ad26.COV2.S vaccine versus placebo. The receptors were sampled from a person between 18 and 59 years old who received the Ad26.COV2.S COVID-19 vaccine or a placebo.

This CDR3 is CASSSAGYGGAYGYTF. As DNA, the CDR3 is TGTGCCAGCAGCTCGGCAGGGTACGGGGGTGCCTATGGCTACACCTTC. J is TRBJ1-2 and V is TRBV11-2; maybe TRBD1 (5 bases). From germline, CDR1 is SGHAT and CDR2 FQNNGV. The V and J ends lost 4 bases and 4 bases respectively, with 19 bases between them. This CDR3 contains 16 residues.

This rearrangement joins TRBV25-1 to TRBJ1-2, with a tentative D call TRBD1 (5 bases). Per the germline V gene, CDR1 is MGHDK and CDR2 is SYGVNS. The V end lost 3 bases, the J end lost 1 base, and 12 bases lay between the germline ends. The CDR3 extends over 15 amino acids. CDR3 in amino acids: CASSEPGPVNYGYTF. DNA for the CDR3: TGTGCCAGCAGTGAGCCAGGGCCGGTTAACTATGGCTACACCTTC.

CDR3 bases: TGTGCCAGTAGTGTAGGGGTTCCGCCCCAGCATTTT. Residues: CASSVGVPPQHF. The gene calls are TRBV19 and TRBJ1-5; maybe TRBD1 (5 bases). This CDR3 spans 12 amino acids. Germline values: CDR1 LNHDA, CDR2 SQIVND (reference sequence). Trimming cost V 5 bases and J 9 bases, with 11 bases left between them.

This clone occurred once. The chain carries TRBV5-4 and TRBJ2-3; no clear D gene. CDR1 SGHNT and CDR2 YYREEE come from the germline V gene (reference sequence). The ends were cut back, 0 bases at V and 6 bases at J, with 8 bases in the middle. The CDR3 runs to 13 residues. The CDR3 protein is CASSLGGTDTQYF. DNA of the CDR3: TGTGCCAGCAGCTTGGGAGGTACTGATACGCAGTATTTT.

This rearrangement joins TRBV30 to TRBJ2-7, with D unclear. The CDR3 has 14 amino acids. V lost 1 base to trimming and J lost 5 bases, with 15 bases between them. Germline CDR1 and CDR2: GTSNPN and SVGIG (reference sequence). CDR3 DNA sequence: TGTGCCTGGAGTGCGTTAGGCCCGGGCGACGAGCAGTACTTC. The encoded protein is CAWSALGPGDEQYF.

The CDR3 protein is CASSYVYEQYF. For the CDR3, the DNA is TGTGCCAGCAGTTACGTTTACGAGCAGTACTTC. The V call is TRBV6-6, the J call TRBJ2-7, with D uncertain. Trimming stripped 2 bases from V and 4 bases from J, with 3 bases between. The CDR3 contains 11 residues. Germline CDR1 and CDR2: MNHNY and SVGAGI (reference sequence).

The CDR3 DNA reads as TGTGCCAGCAGTTTATGGGCATTATCCTACGAGCAGTACTTC. It codes for CASSLWALSYEQYF. V gene TRBV28 combines with J gene TRBJ2-7; D is ambiguous. Trimming removed 0 bases at V and 1 base at J, with 7 bases between. CDR1 and CDR2 from the germline V gene are MDHEN and SYDVKM. The CDR3 is made up of 14 amino acids.

CDR3 residues: CASSVISEGYEQYF. The CDR3 DNA reads as TGTGCCAGCAGCGTAATTTCTGAGGGTTACGAGCAGTACTTC. J is TRBJ2-7 and V is TRBV9; possibly TRBD2 for D (5 bases). Per germline, CDR1 SGDLS and CDR2 YYNGEE. The CDR3 runs to 14 residues. V lost 1 base to trimming and J lost 4 bases, with 12 bases between them.

V and J are TRBV15 and TRBJ1-3; D is unresolved. Trimming removed 6 bases at V and 4 bases at J, with 7 bases between. The CDR3 contains 12 residues. Germline CDR1 LNHNV, CDR2 YYDKDF (reference sequence). This CDR3 reads CATRGGGNTIYF. CDR3 nucleotide sequence: TGTGCCACCAGGGGAGGAGGAAACACCATATATTTT. Full variable domain (missing parts from reference TRBV15 and TRBJ1-3): DAMVIQNPRYQVTQFGKPVTLSCSQTLNHNVMYWYQQKSSQAPKLLFHYYDKDFNNEADTPDNFQSRRPNTSFCFLDIRSPGLGDTAMYLCATRGGGNTIYFGEGSWLTVV.

J is TRBJ1-2 and V is TRBV6-1, with 8 bases matching TRBD1. Germline lookup yields CDR1 MNHNS and CDR2 SASEGT. This CDR3 spans 16 amino acids. The V segment lost 0 bases and the J segment 5 bases; nucleotides outside the gene matches: 8. Here the CDR3 DNA reads TGTGCCAGCAGTGAAGCGATGGACAGGGTTTCATATGGCTACACCTTC. It encodes CASSEAMDRVSYGYTF.

The chain couples TRBV9 to TRBJ2-1; unclear D gene. The V end was cut by 4 bases, the J end by 8 bases, with 10 bases between. CDR3 length: 12 amino acids. Germline loops: CDR1 SGDLS, CDR2 YYNGEE. CDR3 sequence: CASSPNIHEQFF. The CDR3, as DNA: TGTGCCAGCAGCCCTAACATCCATGAGCAGTTCTTC.

This chain uses TRBV11-1 with TRBJ2-2, with D tentatively TRBD1 (6 bases). Trimming left V 4 bases short and J 5 bases short, with 11 bases between. The CDR3 covers 14 residues. Germline CDR1 SGHAT, CDR2 FQDESV (reference sequence). CDR3 sequence: CASSYYRDTGELFF. The CDR3, as DNA: TGTGCCAGCAGCTACTACAGGGATACCGGGGAGCTGTTTTTT. Drawing the rest from reference TRBV11-1 and TRBJ2-2, the complete variable domain is EAEVAQSPRYKITEKSQAVAFWCDPISGHATLYWYRQILGQGPELLVQFQDESVVDDSQLPKDRFSAERLKGVDSTLKIQPAELGDSAMYLCASSYYRDTGELFFGEGSRLTVL.

The chain joins TRBV7-2 to TRBJ1-5, with D unclear. The CDR3 has 14 residues. Trimming stripped 7 bases from V and 6 bases from J, with 16 bases between. Germline assignment: CDR1 SGHTA and CDR2 FQGNSA. Written as DNA, the CDR3 is TGTGCCAGCACCAAGGACGGAGGAGGTCAGCCCCAGCATTTT. Translated: CASTKDGGGQPQHF. The full variable domain, in which reference TRBV7-2 and TRBJ1-5 provide the parts outside the CDR3, is GAGVSQSPSNKVTEKGKDVELRCDPISGHTALYWYRQSLGQGLEFLIYFQGNSAPDKSGLPSDRFSAERTGGSVSTLTIQRTQQEDSAVYLCASTKDGGGQPQHFGDGTRLSIL.

This chain joins TRBV27 and TRBJ2-4; 9 bases fit TRBD2. Germline V gene sequence: CDR1 MNHEY, CDR2 SMNVEV (reference sequence). The CDR3 consists of 15 residues. V lost 2 bases and J lost 3; bases outside the gene matches: 2. CDR3 sequence reads: CASSLAGGGKNIQYF. The CDR3 DNA is TGTGCCAGCAGTTTAGCGGGAGGGGGCAAAAACATTCAGTACTTC.

The V and J genes are TRBV7-2 and TRBJ2-1; TRBD1 matches at 10 bases. This CDR3 has 15 residues. Trimming at V came to 4 bases and at J to 6 bases, leaving 6 bases not matched to a gene. Germline CDR1 and CDR2: SGHTA and FQGNSA. CDR3 region: CASSSTGGRANEQFF. CDR3 sequence (DNA): TGTGCCAGCAGCTCGACAGGGGGCCGGGCCAATGAGCAGTTCTTC.

The rearrangement joins TRBV18 to TRBJ2-7, with a weak D call TRBD1 (5 bases). Germline V gene lookup returns CDR1 KGHSH and CDR2 LQKENI. The CDR3 loop spans 13 amino acids. V was cut by 4 bases and J by 5 bases, with 12 bases left in between. The CDR3 loop reads CASSLGPSDEQYF. CDR3 nucleotides: TGTGCCAGCTCACTGGGGCCCTCGGACGAGCAGTACTTC. The entire variable domain, with the rest obtained from reference TRBV18 and TRBJ2-7, is as follows: NAGVMQNPRHLVRRRGQEARLRCSPMKGHSHVYWYRQLPEEGLKFMVYLQKENIIDESGMPKERFSAEFPKEGPSILRIQQVVRGDSAAYFCASSLGPSDEQYFGPGTRLTVT.

V is TRBV7-9 and J is TRBJ2-7; possible D gene TRBD2, 6 bases. Germline CDR1 SEHNR, CDR2 FQNEAQ (reference sequence). V lost 5 bases, J lost 1 base, and 12 bases lay in between. The CDR3 covers 14 residues. The DNA of the CDR3 is TGTGCCAGCAGCCCCACTAGCTATTCCTACGAGCAGTACTTC. Translating it yields CASSPTSYSYEQYF.

The chain joins TRBV7-6 to TRBJ2-1; 9 nucleotides line up with TRBD1. Unmatched junction bases numbered 10, after V lost 5 bases and J lost 8 bases. This CDR3 contains 15 residues. Looked up from germline, CDR1 is SGHVS and CDR2 is FNYEAQ. The CDR3 bases are TGTGCCAGCAGCACCGCCGGGACAGGGCCCTATGAGCAGTTCTTC. Amino acid sequence: CASSTAGTGPYEQFF.

This clone was seen more than once but under ten times. This chain joins TRBV5-4 and TRBJ1-1; tentatively, D is TRBD1 (6 bases). Trimming stripped 4 bases from V and 1 base from J, with 11 bases between. The CDR3 sequence is 14 residues long. CDR1 SGHNT and CDR2 YYREEE come from the germline V gene (reference sequence). In DNA form, the CDR3 reads TGTGCCAGCAGCCCGGGGGCCCGGAACACTGAAGCTTTCTTT. Its translation: CASSPGARNTEAFF. Full variable domain (missing parts from reference TRBV5-4 and TRBJ1-1): ETGVTQSPTHLIKTRGQQVTLRCSSQSGHNTVSWYQQALGQGPQFIFQYYREEENGRGNFPPRFSGLQFPNYSSELNVNALELDDSALYLCASSPGARNTEAFFGQGTRLTVV.

The V gene is TRBV7-2, the J gene TRBJ2-1, with D perhaps matching TRBD2 (6 bases). This CDR3 is built from 15 residues. Germline values: CDR1 SGHTA, CDR2 FQGNSA. V lost 5 bases to trimming and J lost 1 base, with 12 bases between them. The CDR3 nucleotides are TGTGCCAGCAGCCGGAGGGCTGGGTCCTACAATGAGCAGTTCTTC. Translating it yields CASSRRAGSYNEQFF.

V and J are TRBV14 and TRBJ1-4; D uncertain. CDR3 length equals 14 residues. The germline V and J ends were trimmed by 3 bases and 8 bases, with 13 bases remaining between them. In germline, CDR1 is SGHDN, CDR2 FVKESK. The CDR3: CASSQSGRDEKLFF. For the CDR3, the DNA is TGTGCCAGCAGCCAGTCGGGCAGAGACGAAAAACTGTTTTTT. The complete variable domain, with remaining parts taken from reference TRBV14 and TRBJ1-4, reads EAGVTQFPSHSVIEKGQTVTLRCDPISGHDNLYWYRRVMGKEIKFLLHFVKESKQDESGMPNNRFLAERTGGTYSTLKVQPAELEDSGVYFCASSQSGRDEKLFFGSGTQLSVL.

This clone was seen only a few times. The CDR3: CASTTEGNQPQHF. CDR3 bases: TGTGCCAGTACCACGGAGGGGAATCAGCCCCAGCATTTT. The chain recombines TRBV19 with TRBJ1-5, with D possibly TRBD1 on 5 matching bases. Germline V lookup: CDR1 LNHDA, CDR2 SQIVND (reference sequence). Trimming pared 7 bases from V and 4 bases from J, leaving 11 bases between. The CDR3 is made up of 13 amino acids.

This chain joins TRBV3-1 (or the pseudogene TRBV3-2) and TRBJ2-1; 8 bases map to TRBD2. J was trimmed by 10 bases and V by 3 bases; bases with no gene match: 5. The CDR3 runs to 13 residues. Per the germline V gene, CDR1 is LGHDT and CDR2 is YNNKEL (reference sequence). In DNA form, the CDR3 reads TGTGCCAGCAGCCAGACTAGCGCGCGGGAGCAGTTCTTC. Translating gives CASSQTSAREQFF.

This clone was found a few times. The chain uses TRBV24-1 and TRBJ2-2, with 9 bases matching TRBD1. The CDR3 loop spans 12 amino acids. The trim removed 7 bases at V and 12 bases at J, leaving 5 bases unmatched. Germline assignment: CDR1 KGHDR and CDR2 SFDVKD. The CDR3 nucleotides are TGTGCCACCAGCATGGGGACAGGGAAGCTGTTTTTT. Its translation is CATSMGTGKLFF.

The chain recombines TRBV3-1 (or the pseudogene TRBV3-2) with TRBJ1-4; 9 bases align to TRBD1. The germline gives CDR1 LGHDT, CDR2 YNNKEL (reference sequence). J lost 6 bases, V lost 4 bases, and 6 bases had no gene match. This CDR3 comprises 15 residues. CDR3 DNA: TGTGCCAGCAGCCTCTTGACAGGGGGAGATGAAAAACTGTTTTTT. Translation gives CASSLLTGGDEKLFF.

The V call is TRBV5-4, the J call TRBJ1-4; 9 bases are a match to TRBD1. V was pared by 4 bases and J by 6 bases, with 4 bases of the junction left unmatched. This CDR3 is built from 14 residues. Germline V gene data show CDR1 as SGHNT and CDR2 as YYREEE (reference sequence). The CDR3 here is CASSTGTGYEKLFF. The DNA for the CDR3 is TGTGCCAGCAGCACCGGGACAGGGTATGAAAAACTGTTTTTT.

The gene calls are TRBV24-1 and TRBJ2-1; 11 nucleotides match TRBD2. The junction had 3 bases not matched to a gene; V was cut back by 3 bases and J by 0 bases. CDR3 size: 17 residues. Germline V CDR1 and CDR2: KGHDR, SFDVKD. The CDR3 DNA sequence: TGTGCCACCAGTGATCGACTAGCGGGACACTCCTACAATGAGCAGTTCTTC. Translating gives CATSDRLAGHSYNEQFF.

In this sample, this clone turned up once. The chain joins TRBV27 to TRBJ1-5; D gene unclear. V gave up 4 bases and J gave up 4 bases, with 14 bases separating them. This CDR3 is 15 amino acids long. Germline CDR1 is MNHEY and CDR2 is SMNVEV (reference sequence). The CDR3 loop reads CASSSTPGGNQPQHF. The DNA of the CDR3 is TGTGCCAGCAGTTCGACCCCGGGAGGGAATCAGCCCCAGCATTTT.